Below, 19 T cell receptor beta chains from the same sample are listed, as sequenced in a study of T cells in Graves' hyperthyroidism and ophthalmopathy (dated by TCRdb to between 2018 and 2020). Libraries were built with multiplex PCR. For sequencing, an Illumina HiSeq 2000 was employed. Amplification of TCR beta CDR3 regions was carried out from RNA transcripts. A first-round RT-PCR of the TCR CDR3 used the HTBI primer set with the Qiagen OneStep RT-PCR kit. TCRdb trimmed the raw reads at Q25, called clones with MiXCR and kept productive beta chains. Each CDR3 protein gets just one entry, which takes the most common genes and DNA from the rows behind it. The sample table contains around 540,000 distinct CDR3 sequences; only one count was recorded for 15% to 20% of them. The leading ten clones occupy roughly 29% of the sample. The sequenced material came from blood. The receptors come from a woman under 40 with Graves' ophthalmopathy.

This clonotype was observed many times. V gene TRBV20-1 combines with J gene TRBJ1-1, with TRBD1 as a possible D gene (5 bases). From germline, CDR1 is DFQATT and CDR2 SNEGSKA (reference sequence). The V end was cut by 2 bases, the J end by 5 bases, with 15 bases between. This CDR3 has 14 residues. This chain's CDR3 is CSARTLEGTTEAFF. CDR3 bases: TGCAGTGCTAGAACGCTGGAGGGGACGACTGAAGCTTTCTTT.

This CDR3 reads CASSPGVGLANSYEQYF. The CDR3 DNA reads as TGTGCCAGCAGCCCTGGGGTTGGACTAGCGAACTCCTACGAGCAGTACTTC. V and J are TRBV27 and TRBJ2-7, with 9 nucleotides matching TRBD2. From germline, CDR1 is MNHEY and CDR2 SMNVEV (reference sequence). CDR3 length equals 17 residues. After removal of 6 bases from V and 0 bases from J, the junction contained 12 bases not matched to a gene.

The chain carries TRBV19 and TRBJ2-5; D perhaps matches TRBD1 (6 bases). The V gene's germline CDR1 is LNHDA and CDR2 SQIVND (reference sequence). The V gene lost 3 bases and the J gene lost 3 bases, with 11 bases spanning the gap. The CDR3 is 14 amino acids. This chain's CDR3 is CASSMDSRKETQYF. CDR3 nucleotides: TGTGCCAGTAGTATGGACAGTCGGAAAGAGACCCAGTACTTC.

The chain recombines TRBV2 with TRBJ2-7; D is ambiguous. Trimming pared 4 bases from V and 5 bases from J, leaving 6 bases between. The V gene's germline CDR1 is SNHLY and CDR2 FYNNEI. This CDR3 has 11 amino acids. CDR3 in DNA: TGTGCCAGCAGTGTACAAAACGAGCAGTACTTC. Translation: CASSVQNEQYF.

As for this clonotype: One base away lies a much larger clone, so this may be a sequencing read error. For the CDR3, the DNA is TGTGCCAGCAACCAAGATCAACAGGGAGCCGACTATGGCTACACCTTC. It encodes CASNQDQQGADYGYTF. The chain joins TRBV3-1 to TRBJ1-2; D possibly corresponds to TRBD1 (6 bases). The CDR3 is 16 residues long. Germline V lookup: CDR1 LGHDT, CDR2 YNNKEL (reference sequence).

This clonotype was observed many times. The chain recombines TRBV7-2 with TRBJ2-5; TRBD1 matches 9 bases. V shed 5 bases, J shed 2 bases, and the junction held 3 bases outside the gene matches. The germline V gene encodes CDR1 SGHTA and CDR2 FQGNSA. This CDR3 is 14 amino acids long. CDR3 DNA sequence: TGTGCCAGCAGCGCAGGGACAGGGCAAGAGACCCAGTACTTC. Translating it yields CASSAGTGQETQYF.

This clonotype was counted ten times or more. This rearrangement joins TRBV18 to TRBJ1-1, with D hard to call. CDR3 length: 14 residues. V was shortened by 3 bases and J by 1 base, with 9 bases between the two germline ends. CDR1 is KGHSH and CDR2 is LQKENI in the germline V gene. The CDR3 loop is CASSPWTANTEAFF. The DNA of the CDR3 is TGTGCCAGCTCACCGTGGACGGCGAACACTGAAGCTTTCTTT. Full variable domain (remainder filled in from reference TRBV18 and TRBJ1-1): NAGVMQNPRHLVRRRGQEARLRCSPMKGHSHVYWYRQLPEEGLKFMVYLQKENIIDESGMPKERFSAEFPKEGPSILRIQQVVRGDSAAYFCASSPWTANTEAFFGQGTRLTVV.

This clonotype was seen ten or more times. This CDR3 is CSVGAGIGEQFF. The CDR3 coding sequence is TGCAGCGTTGGAGCGGGTATTGGTGAGCAGTTCTTC. The V call is TRBV29-1, the J call TRBJ2-1; D possibly corresponds to TRBD2 (6 bases). CDR3 length equals 12 residues. The germline CDR1 and CDR2 sequences are SQVTM and ANQGSEA. The ends were cut back, 4 bases at V and 9 bases at J, with 13 bases in the middle.

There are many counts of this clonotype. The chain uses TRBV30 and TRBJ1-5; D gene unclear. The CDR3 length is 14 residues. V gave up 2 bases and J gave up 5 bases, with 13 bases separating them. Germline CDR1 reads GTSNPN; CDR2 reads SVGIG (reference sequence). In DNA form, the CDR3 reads TGTGCCTGGAGTCCGGAGACGAGGGATCAGCCCCAGCATTTT. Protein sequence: CAWSPETRDQPQHF.

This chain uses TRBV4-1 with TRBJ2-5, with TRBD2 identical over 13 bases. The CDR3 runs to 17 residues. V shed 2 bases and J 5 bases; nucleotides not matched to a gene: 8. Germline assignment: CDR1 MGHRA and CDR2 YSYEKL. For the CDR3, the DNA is TGCGCCAGCAGCCAACCACTAGCGGGAGGGCCCGGGGAGACCCAGTACTTC. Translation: CASSQPLAGGPGETQYF.

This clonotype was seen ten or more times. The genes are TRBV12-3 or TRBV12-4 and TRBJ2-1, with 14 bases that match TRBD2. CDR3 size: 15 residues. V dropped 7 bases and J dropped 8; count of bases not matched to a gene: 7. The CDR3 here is CASTTGTSGSYEQFF. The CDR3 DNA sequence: TGTGCCAGCACCACCGGGACTAGCGGGAGTTATGAGCAGTTCTTC.

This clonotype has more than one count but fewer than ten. As DNA, the CDR3 is TGTGCCAGCAGCTTCCTGGATGAAAAACTGTTTTTT. Its translation: CASSFLDEKLFF. The rearrangement joins TRBV5-4 to TRBJ1-4; D unresolved. This CDR3 is built from 12 residues. The V gene's germline CDR1 is SGHNT and CDR2 YYREEE (reference sequence). Deletions cut 2 bases from V and 6 bases from J, with 5 bases between.

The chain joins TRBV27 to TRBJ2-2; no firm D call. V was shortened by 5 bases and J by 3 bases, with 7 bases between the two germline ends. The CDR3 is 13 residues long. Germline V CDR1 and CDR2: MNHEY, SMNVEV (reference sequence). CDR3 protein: CASSLGYTGELFF. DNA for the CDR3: TGTGCCAGCAGTCTGGGCTACACCGGGGAGCTGTTTTTT.

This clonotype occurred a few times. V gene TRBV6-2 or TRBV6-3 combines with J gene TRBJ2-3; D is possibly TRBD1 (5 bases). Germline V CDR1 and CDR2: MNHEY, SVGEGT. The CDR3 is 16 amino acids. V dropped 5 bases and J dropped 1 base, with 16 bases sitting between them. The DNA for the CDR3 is TGTGCCAGCAGTACATCTTCAGGGTACCGCACAGATACGCAGTATTTT. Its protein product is CASSTSSGYRTDTQYF.

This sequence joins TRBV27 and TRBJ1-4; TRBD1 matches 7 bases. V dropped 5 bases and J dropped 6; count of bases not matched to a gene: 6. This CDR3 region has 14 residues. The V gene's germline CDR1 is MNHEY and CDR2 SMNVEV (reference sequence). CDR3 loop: CASSRDRADEKLFF. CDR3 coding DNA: TGTGCCAGCAGTCGAGACAGGGCGGATGAAAAACTGTTTTTT.

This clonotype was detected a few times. This CDR3 reads CASSREASGTLSSYEQYF. The CDR3 bases are TGCGCCAGCAGCCGGGAGGCTAGCGGGACTCTTAGCTCCTACGAGCAGTACTTC. V usage is TRBV5-1 and J usage is TRBJ2-7; TRBD2 matches at 9 bases. CDR1 is SGHRS, CDR2 YFSETQ, per germline. V lost 4 bases to trimming and J lost 0 bases; unmatched junction nucleotides: 14. The CDR3 has 18 residues.

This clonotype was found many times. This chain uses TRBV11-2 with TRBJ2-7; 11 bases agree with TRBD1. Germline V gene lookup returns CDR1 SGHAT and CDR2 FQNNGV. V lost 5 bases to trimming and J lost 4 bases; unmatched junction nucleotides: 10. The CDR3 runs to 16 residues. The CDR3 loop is CASSMIGTGGWYEQYF. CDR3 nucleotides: TGTGCCAGCAGCATGATTGGGACAGGGGGTTGGTACGAGCAGTACTTC. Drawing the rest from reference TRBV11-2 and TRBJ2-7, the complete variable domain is EAGVAQSPRYKIIEKRQSVAFWCNPISGHATLYWYQQILGQGPKLLIQFQNNGVVDDSQLPKDRFSAERLKGVDSTLKIQPAKLEDSAVYLCASSMIGTGGWYEQYFGPGTRLTVT.

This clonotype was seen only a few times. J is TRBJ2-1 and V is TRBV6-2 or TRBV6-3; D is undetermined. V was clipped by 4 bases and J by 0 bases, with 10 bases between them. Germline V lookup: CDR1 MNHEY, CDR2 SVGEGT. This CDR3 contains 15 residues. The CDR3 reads CASSFVGSSYNEQFF. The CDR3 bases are TGTGCCAGCAGTTTCGTCGGGTCCTCCTACAATGAGCAGTTCTTC.

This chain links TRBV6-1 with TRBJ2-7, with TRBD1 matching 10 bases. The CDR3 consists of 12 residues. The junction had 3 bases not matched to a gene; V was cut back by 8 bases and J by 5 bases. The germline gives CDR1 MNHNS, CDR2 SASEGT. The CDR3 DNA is TGTGCCAGCGGGGACAGGGGTGACGAGCAGTACTTC. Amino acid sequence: CASGDRGDEQYF.